This TCR beta chain was identified during a study of Graves' ophthalmopathy and Graves' hyperthyroidism. In this sample, this clonotype turned up many times. Scientists amplified the TCR beta CDR3 regions from RNA transcripts. In the first round, RT-PCR was carried out with HTBI primers, and a multiplex PCR formed the second round. A single record per CDR3 protein comes from TCRdb applying MiXCR to the multiplex PCR reads. The table has 400,000 or so distinct CDR3 sequences, 17% seen once; the top ten hold 2% to 2.5%. V lost 5 bases and J 2 bases, leaving 13 bases between the germline ends. This CDR3 has 14 amino acids. Germline V lookup: CDR1 SGHTA, CDR2 FQGNSA.

The source is an adult woman with stable Graves' hyperthyroidism. The source material was peripheral blood. The chain employs TRBV7-2 and TRBJ2-7; possible D gene TRBD1, 6 bases. CDR3 residues: CASSLRWTAYEQYF. The CDR3 DNA follows: TGTGCCAGCAGCCTACGGTGGACAGCCTACGAGCAGTACTTC. The whole variable domain, filled in from reference TRBV7-2 and TRBJ2-7, reads GAGVSQSPSNKVTEKGKDVELRCDPISGHTALYWYRQSLGQGLEFLIYFQGNSAPDKSGLPSDRFSAERTGGSVSTLTIQRTQQEDSAVYLCASSLRWTAYEQYFGPGTRLTVT.